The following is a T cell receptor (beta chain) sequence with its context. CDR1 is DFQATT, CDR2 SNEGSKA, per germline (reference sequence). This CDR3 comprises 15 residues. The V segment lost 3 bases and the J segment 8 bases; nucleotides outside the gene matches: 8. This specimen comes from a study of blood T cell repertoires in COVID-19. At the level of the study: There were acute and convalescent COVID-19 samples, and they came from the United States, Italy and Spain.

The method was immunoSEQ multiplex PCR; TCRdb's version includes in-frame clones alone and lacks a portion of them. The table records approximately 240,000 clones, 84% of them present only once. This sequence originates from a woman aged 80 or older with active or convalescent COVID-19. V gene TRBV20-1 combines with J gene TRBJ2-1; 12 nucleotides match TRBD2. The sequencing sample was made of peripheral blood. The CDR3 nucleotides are TGCAGTGCTAGTTCTAGCGGGGGGGCCATCTATGAGCAGTTCTTC. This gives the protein CSASSSGGAIYEQFF.